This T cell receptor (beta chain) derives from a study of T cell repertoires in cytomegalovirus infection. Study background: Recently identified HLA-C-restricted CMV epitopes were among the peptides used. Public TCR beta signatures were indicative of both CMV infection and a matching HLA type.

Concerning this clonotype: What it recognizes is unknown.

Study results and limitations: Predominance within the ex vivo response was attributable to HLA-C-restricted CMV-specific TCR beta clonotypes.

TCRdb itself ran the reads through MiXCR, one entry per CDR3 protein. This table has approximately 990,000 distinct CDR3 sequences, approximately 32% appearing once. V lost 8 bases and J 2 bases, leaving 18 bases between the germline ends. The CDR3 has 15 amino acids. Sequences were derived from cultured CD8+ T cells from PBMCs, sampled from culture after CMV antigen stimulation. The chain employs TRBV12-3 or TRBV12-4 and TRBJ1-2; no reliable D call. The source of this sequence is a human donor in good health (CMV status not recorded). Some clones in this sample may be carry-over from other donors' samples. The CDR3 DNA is TGTGCCAGCTCAGTAATTCTCGAATTAAACTATGGCTACACCTTC. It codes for CASSVILELNYGYTF.